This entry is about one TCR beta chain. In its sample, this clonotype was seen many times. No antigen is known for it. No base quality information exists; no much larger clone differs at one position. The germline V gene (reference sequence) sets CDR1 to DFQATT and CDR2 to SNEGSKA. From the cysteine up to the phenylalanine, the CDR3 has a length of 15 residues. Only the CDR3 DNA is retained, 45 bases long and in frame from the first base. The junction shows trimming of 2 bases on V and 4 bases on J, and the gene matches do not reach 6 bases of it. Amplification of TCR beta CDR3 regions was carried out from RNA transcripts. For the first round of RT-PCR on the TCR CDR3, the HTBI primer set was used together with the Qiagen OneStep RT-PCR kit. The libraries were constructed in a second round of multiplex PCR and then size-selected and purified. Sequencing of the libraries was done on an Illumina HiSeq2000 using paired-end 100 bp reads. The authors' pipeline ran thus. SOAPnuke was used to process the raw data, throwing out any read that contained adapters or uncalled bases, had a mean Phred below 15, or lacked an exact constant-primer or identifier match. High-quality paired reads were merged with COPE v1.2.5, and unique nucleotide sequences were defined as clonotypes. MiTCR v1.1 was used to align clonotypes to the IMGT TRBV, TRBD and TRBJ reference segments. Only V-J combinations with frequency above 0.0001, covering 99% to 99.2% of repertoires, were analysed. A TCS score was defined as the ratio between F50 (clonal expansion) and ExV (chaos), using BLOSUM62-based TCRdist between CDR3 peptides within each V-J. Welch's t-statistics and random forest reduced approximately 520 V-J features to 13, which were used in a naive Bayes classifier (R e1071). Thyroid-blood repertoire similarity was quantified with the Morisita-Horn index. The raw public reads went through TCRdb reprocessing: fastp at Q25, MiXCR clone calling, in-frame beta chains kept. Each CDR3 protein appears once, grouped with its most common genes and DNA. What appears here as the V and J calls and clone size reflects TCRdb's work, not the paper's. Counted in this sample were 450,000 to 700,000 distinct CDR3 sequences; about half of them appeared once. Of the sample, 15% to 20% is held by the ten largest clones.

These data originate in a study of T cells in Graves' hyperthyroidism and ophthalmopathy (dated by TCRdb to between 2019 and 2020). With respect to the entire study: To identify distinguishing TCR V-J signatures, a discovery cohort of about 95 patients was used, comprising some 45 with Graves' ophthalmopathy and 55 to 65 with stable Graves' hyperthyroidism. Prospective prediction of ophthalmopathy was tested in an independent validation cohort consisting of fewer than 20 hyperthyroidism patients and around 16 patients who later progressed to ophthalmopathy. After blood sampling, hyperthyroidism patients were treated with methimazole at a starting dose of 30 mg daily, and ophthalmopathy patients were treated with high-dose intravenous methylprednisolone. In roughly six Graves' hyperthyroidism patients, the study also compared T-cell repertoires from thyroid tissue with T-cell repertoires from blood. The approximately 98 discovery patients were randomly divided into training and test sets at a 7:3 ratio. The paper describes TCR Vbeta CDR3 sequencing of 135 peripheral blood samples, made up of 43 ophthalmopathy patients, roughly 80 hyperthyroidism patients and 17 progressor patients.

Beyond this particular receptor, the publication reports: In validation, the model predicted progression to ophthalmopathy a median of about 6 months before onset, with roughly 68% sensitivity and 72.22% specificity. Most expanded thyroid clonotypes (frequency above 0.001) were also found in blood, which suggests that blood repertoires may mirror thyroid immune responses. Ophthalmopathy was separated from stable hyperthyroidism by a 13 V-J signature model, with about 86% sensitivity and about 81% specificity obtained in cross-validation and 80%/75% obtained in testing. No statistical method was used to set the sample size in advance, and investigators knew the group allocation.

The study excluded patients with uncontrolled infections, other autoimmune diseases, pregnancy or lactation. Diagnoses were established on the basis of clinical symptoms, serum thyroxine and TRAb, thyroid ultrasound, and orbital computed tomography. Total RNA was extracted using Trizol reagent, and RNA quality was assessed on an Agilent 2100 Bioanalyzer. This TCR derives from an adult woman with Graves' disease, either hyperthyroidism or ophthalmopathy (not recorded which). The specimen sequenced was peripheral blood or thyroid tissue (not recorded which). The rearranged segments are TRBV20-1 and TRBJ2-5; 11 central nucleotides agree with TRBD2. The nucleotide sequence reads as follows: TGCAGTGCTAGATCTACTAGCGGGAGTACAGAGACCCAGTACTTC. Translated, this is CSARSTSGSTETQYF.